These T cell receptor beta chains were read from a single sample in a study of Ad26.COV2.S vaccination and SARS-CoV-2 variants. Assay: immunoSEQ multiplex PCR; the TCRdb copy retains only in-frame clones and omits some. The sample includes about 680,000 clones, 70% to 90% of them seen just once. The material sequenced was peripheral blood, taken in a trial of Ad26.COV2.S vaccine versus placebo. The receptors originated from a person aged 18-65 years who received the Ad26.COV2.S COVID-19 vaccine or a placebo. Each CDR3 is given with its conserved first and last residue. The D gene is left open where the match is weak. Rows may omit the clone size; those that give it use once, few, many or a size class.

abundance	j_gene	v_gene	d_gene	CDR3aa	CDR3nt
-	TRBJ1-1	TRBV7-2	TRBD1	CASSLGTANTEAFF	TGTGCCAGCAGCCTCGGGACAGCAAACACTGAAGCTTTCTTT
-	TRBJ2-3	TRBV5-1	-	CASSRLGGTQYF	TGCGCCAGCAGCCGCTTGGGGGGCACGCAGTATTTT
-	TRBJ1-3	TRBV19	-	CASSMFDSGNTIYF	TGTGCCAGTAGTATGTTTGATTCTGGAAACACCATATATTTT
-	TRBJ2-7	TRBV27	-	CASSWNRLGEQYF	TGTGCCAGCAGTTGGAACCGCTTGGGCGAGCAGTACTTC
-	TRBJ2-5	TRBV6-5	-	CAGSGRQETQYF	TGTGCCGGCTCAGGTCGACAAGAGACCCAGTACTTC
-	TRBJ1-4	TRBV5-6	TRBD1	CASSFRDRGDEKLFF	TGTGCCAGCAGCTTTCGTGACAGGGGTGACGAAAAACTGTTTTTT
once	TRBJ2-5	TRBV7-9	TRBD2	CASSLVGQGASGSRETQYF	TGTGCCAGCAGCTTAGTGGGGCAGGGGGCTAGCGGGAGTAGAGAGACCCAGTACTTC
-	TRBJ2-1	TRBV7-9	TRBD2	CASSLAGLAGGGWNEQFF	TGTGCCAGCAGCTTAGCGGGACTAGCGGGAGGAGGGTGGAATGAGCAGTTCTTC
once	TRBJ2-1	TRBV3-1/TRBV3-2	TRBD1	CASSLQQGPYNEQFF	TGTGCCAGCAGCCTGCAACAGGGGCCCTACAATGAGCAGTTCTTC
few	TRBJ1-6	TRBV3-1/TRBV3-2	-	CASNGGNSPLHF	TGTGCCAGCAATGGGGGGAATTCACCCCTCCACTTT
-	TRBJ1-6	TRBV11-2	-	CASSLATDSPLHF	TGTGCCAGCAGCTTAGCGACGGATTCACCCCTCCACTTT
-	TRBJ2-7	TRBV14	TRBD2	CASSRGLAGVHEQYF	TGTGCCAGCAGCCGCGGACTAGCGGGAGTCCACGAGCAGTACTTC
-	TRBJ2-5	TRBV19	-	CASSKAGQETQYF	TGTGCCAGTAGTAAAGCAGGGCAAGAGACCCAGTACTTC
-	TRBJ1-1	TRBV7-9	TRBD1	CASSLQGGTEAFF	TGTGCCAGCAGCTTACAGGGGGGCACTGAAGCTTTCTTT
-	TRBJ2-7	TRBV5-1	-	CASSLSGPLRDDEQYF	TGCGCCAGCAGCTTAAGCGGACCTTTGAGGGATGACGAGCAGTACTTC
-	TRBJ2-7	TRBV5-1	TRBD1	CASRPDRGSSYEQYF	TGCGCCAGCAGGCCAGACAGGGGGTCCTCCTACGAGCAGTACTTC
-	TRBJ1-2	TRBV3-1/TRBV3-2	-	CASSQGVGSYGYTF	TGTGCCAGCAGCCAAGGCGTCGGATCCTATGGCTACACCTTC
-	TRBJ1-1	TRBV18	TRBD1	CASSPTGQAYTEAFF	TGTGCCAGCTCACCAACAGGACAGGCCTACACTGAAGCTTTCTTT
-	TRBJ1-2	TRBV11-2	-	CASSLGATYGYTF	TGTGCCAGCAGCTTAGGAGCTACCTATGGCTACACCTTC
-	TRBJ2-7	TRBV7-2	-	CASSPDTAAREQYF	TGTGCCAGCAGCCCGGACACGGCCGCTCGAGAGCAGTACTTC
once	TRBJ1-1	TRBV12-5	-	CASGLVHQVNTEAFF	TGTGCTAGTGGTTTGGTACACCAGGTAAACACTGAAGCTTTCTTT
-	TRBJ2-3	TRBV10-2	-	CASSRPVPSTDTQYF	TGCGCCAGCAGTCGGCCGGTACCTAGCACAGATACGCAGTATTTT
-	TRBJ1-3	TRBV3-1/TRBV3-2	-	CASGPVGGAGNTIYF	TGTGCCAGCGGCCCAGTGGGAGGCGCTGGAAACACCATATATTTT
-	TRBJ1-5	TRBV18	-	CASSPVGKGVPQHF	TGTGCCAGCTCACCAGTGGGGAAAGGTGTGCCCCAGCATTTT
-	TRBJ1-1	TRBV19	-	CASSMPDAGRNTEAFF	TGTGCCAGTAGTATGCCCGATGCAGGGCGGAACACTGAAGCTTTCTTT
-	TRBJ2-3	TRBV10-3	TRBD2	CAISTSGSGTDTQYF	TGTGCCATCAGTACCAGCGGGAGTGGCACAGATACGCAGTATTTT
once	TRBJ2-7	TRBV6-1	TRBD1	CASSEPGQGGSYEQYF	TGTGCCAGCAGTGAACCGGGACAGGGGGGCTCCTACGAGCAGTACTTC
-	TRBJ2-7	TRBV19	TRBD2	CASSISPWEGYEQYF	TGTGCCAGTAGTATCTCCCCTTGGGAGGGATACGAGCAGTACTTC
-	TRBJ1-2	TRBV30	TRBD1	CAWGQGGSYGYTF	TGTGCCTGGGGGCAGGGGGGCTCCTATGGCTACACCTTC
-	TRBJ1-2	TRBV7-2	TRBD1	CASSLPTGDSGYTF	TGTGCCAGCAGCTTACCAACAGGGGATTCTGGCTACACCTTC
once	TRBJ2-2	TRBV19	-	CASSISSASSGELFF	TGTGCCAGTAGTATAAGTTCGGCCTCCTCCGGGGAGCTGTTTTTT
-	TRBJ2-7	TRBV5-4	-	CASSLQGFSYEQYF	TGTGCCAGCAGCTTGCAGGGATTCTCCTACGAGCAGTACTTC
-	TRBJ2-7	TRBV19	-	CASSTRSGISVYEQYF	TGTGCCAGTAGTACCCGATCCGGGATATCCGTGTACGAGCAGTACTTC
-	TRBJ2-7	TRBV7-2	-	CASSRLGGAAEQYF	TGTGCCAGCAGCCGTCTGGGTGGGGCGGCCGAGCAGTACTTC
-	TRBJ2-7	TRBV7-9	-	CASSSQAYEQYF	TGTGCCAGCAGCTCCCAGGCCTACGAGCAGTACTTC
-	TRBJ2-7	TRBV4-1	-	CASSQGRGLARIYEQYF	TGCGCCAGCAGCCAAGGGAGGGGGCTAGCACGAATCTACGAGCAGTACTTC
-	TRBJ2-3	TRBV2	-	CASSEATEPSTDTQYF	TGTGCCAGCAGTGAAGCCACAGAACCTAGCACAGATACGCAGTATTTT
-	TRBJ2-3	TRBV7-9	-	CASSLEGGHTDTQYF	TGTGCCAGCAGCTTAGAGGGGGGCCACACAGATACGCAGTATTTT
-	TRBJ1-5	TRBV2	-	CASNLDSSNQPQHF	TGTGCCAGCAATCTGGACAGTAGCAATCAGCCCCAGCATTTT
-	TRBJ2-1	TRBV5-1	-	CASSPWDTLNEQFF	TGCGCCAGCAGCCCCTGGGACACTCTCAATGAGCAGTTCTTC
-	TRBJ2-7	TRBV6-6	-	CASSWGGLADAYEQYF	TGTGCCAGCAGTTGGGGGGGGCTGGCCGACGCGTACGAGCAGTACTTC
few	TRBJ1-6	TRBV18	-	CASSPQGGGNSPLHF	TGTGCCAGCTCACCACAGGGCGGCGGTAATTCACCCCTCCACTTT
-	TRBJ2-1	TRBV6-5	TRBD2	CASSSWTSGYNEQFF	TGTGCCAGCAGTTCTTGGACTAGCGGTTACAATGAGCAGTTCTTC
few	TRBJ1-5	TRBV5-6	TRBD1	CASSLGTVAQPQHF	TGTGCCAGCAGCCTCGGGACAGTCGCTCAGCCCCAGCATTTT
-	TRBJ1-3	TRBV7-2	-	CAIGRTSGNTIYF	TGTGCCATCGGACGGACCTCTGGAAACACCATATATTTT
-	TRBJ1-2	TRBV10-3	-	CAISLTGAGGYGYTF	TGTGCCATCAGCCTGACCGGGGCAGGCGGCTATGGCTACACCTTC
-	TRBJ1-5	TRBV19	-	CASSISTGAQPQHF	TGTGCCAGTAGTATATCAACGGGGGCACAGCCCCAGCATTTT
-	TRBJ1-1	TRBV6-2/TRBV6-3	-	CASSSRKLGGWATEAFF	TGTGCCAGCAGTTCGAGGAAGCTAGGGGGGTGGGCCACTGAAGCTTTCTTT
-	TRBJ1-2	TRBV19	-	CASSIYEQNYGYTF	TGTGCCAGTAGTATTTACGAACAGAACTATGGCTACACCTTC
many	TRBJ1-6	TRBV3-1/TRBV3-2	TRBD1	CASSRLPGQGAFSPLHF	TGTGCCAGCAGCCGGTTACCGGGACAGGGAGCCTTCTCACCCCTCCACTTT
-	TRBJ2-1	TRBV6-6	-	CASSPSDPANEQFF	TGTGCCAGCAGTCCTAGCGATCCGGCGAATGAGCAGTTCTTC
-	TRBJ2-5	TRBV4-2	-	CASSQDTPRGETQYF	TGTGCCAGCAGCCAAGATACACCCAGGGGAGAGACCCAGTACTTC
-	TRBJ1-1	TRBV13	-	CASSLGTPGPNTEAFF	TGTGCCAGCAGCTTAGGAACCCCGGGACCGAACACTGAAGCTTTCTTT
-	TRBJ1-2	TRBV3-1/TRBV3-2	-	CASSRFLDSYYGYTF	TGTGCCAGCAGCCGCTTTTTGGACAGCTACTATGGCTACACCTTC
-	TRBJ2-7	TRBV11-3	-	CASSLDRGGEQYF	TGTGCCAGCAGCTTAGATAGGGGCGGCGAGCAGTACTTC
-	TRBJ2-3	TRBV2	-	CASIRPRGGITDTQYF	TGTGCCAGCATCCGACCCCGAGGCGGGATCACAGATACGCAGTATTTT
-	TRBJ1-1	TRBV6-1	-	CASSEQREAFF	TGTGCCAGCAGTGAACAGAGAGAAGCTTTCTTT
-	TRBJ2-7	TRBV5-6	-	CASSLTPFSYEQYF	TGTGCCAGCAGCTTGACCCCTTTCTCCTACGAGCAGTACTTC
-	TRBJ1-6	TRBV3-1/TRBV3-2	-	CASSQGDRTGSPLHF	TGTGCCAGCAGCCAAGGCGACAGGACTGGCTCACCCCTCCACTTT